Below are 32 T cell receptor beta chains sequenced from a single sample in a study of blood T cells in healthy people across ages. Combining a sample-barcoded 5' primer with a J-beta primer mix, a second PCR ran for roughly 7 to 11 cycles. Using its own MiXCR run on the 5' RACE reads, TCRdb lists one record per CDR3 protein. The top ten hold 0.65% to 0.75% of the sample, which has some 1,000,000 distinct CDR3 sequences, almost 25% seen once. These data were also reused for a study on T cells of mothers and their children.

Sequences were obtained from blood. The receptors stem from a girl between 2 and 10 years old in good health.

This clonotype was seen a few times. The V and J genes are TRBV24-1 and TRBJ2-1; no reliable D call. Germline V gene lookup returns CDR1 KGHDR and CDR2 SFDVKD. There are 16 residues in the CDR3. V lost 3 bases and J lost 0, with 11 bases in between. The CDR3 DNA reads TGTGCCACCAGTGATCGGACGTCCAGCTCCTACAATGAGCAGTTCTTC. Translated: CATSDRTSSSYNEQFF.

In this sample, this clonotype turned up a few times. J is TRBJ2-2 and V is TRBV7-2; 10 nucleotides agree with TRBD2. Trimming cost V 5 bases and J 8 bases; bases outside gene matches: 11. The V gene's germline CDR1 is SGHTA and CDR2 FQGNSA. The CDR3 extends over 16 amino acids. The CDR3 nucleotides are TGTGCCAGCAGCGGTGGGGCTAGCGGGAGATTAGGGGAGCTGTTTTTT. It encodes CASSGGASGRLGELFF.

V gene TRBV3-1 combines with J gene TRBJ2-7; D is possibly TRBD2 (6 bases). Germline CDR1 LGHDT, CDR2 YNNKEL (reference sequence). The CDR3 length is 13 residues. The ends were cut back, 4 bases at V and 7 bases at J, with 14 bases in the middle. The CDR3 DNA sequence: TGTGCCAGCAGCCGGGACTTAGTGGGTGAGCAGTACTTC. Amino acids: CASSRDLVGEQYF.

The gene calls are TRBV25-1 and TRBJ2-7; 8 positions agree with TRBD1. The CDR3 contains 14 residues. The germline CDR1 and CDR2 sequences are MGHDK and SYGVNS. After removal of 6 bases from V and 4 bases from J, the junction contained 8 bases not matched to a gene. This CDR3 is CASRRPGQVYEQYF. The CDR3 nucleotides are TGTGCCAGCAGAAGGCCGGGACAGGTTTACGAGCAGTACTTC.

In its sample, this clonotype was seen a few times. The chain combines TRBV7-2 with TRBJ1-3; D is ambiguous. Germline assignment: CDR1 SGHTA and CDR2 FQGNSA. This CDR3 has 13 residues. V was cut by 4 bases and J by 4 bases, with 8 bases left in between. The CDR3 coding sequence is TGTGCCAGCAGCTGGAGATGGGGAAACACCATATATTTT. Its translation is CASSWRWGNTIYF.

The rearrangement joins TRBV4-3 to TRBJ2-5; 10 nucleotides agree with TRBD2. This CDR3 comprises 17 residues. V lost 1 base to trimming and J lost 2 bases; unmatched junction nucleotides: 7. CDR1 and CDR2 from the germline V gene are LGHNA and YSLEER. In DNA, the CDR3 is TGCGCCAGCAGCCAAGCGCTAAGCGGGGGGGGACAAGAGACCCAGTACTTC. It encodes CASSQALSGGGQETQYF.

A few counts support this clonotype. The chain carries TRBV7-2 and TRBJ2-2; D is perhaps TRBD1 or TRBD2 (5 bases each). The CDR3 consists of 18 residues. The V gene's germline CDR1 is SGHTA and CDR2 FQGNSA. V lost 5 bases and J 5 bases, leaving 24 bases between the germline ends. As DNA, the CDR3 is TGTGCCAGCAGCCCCGGCCTGGGGGTCCAGAAGGGGACCGGGGAGCTGTTTTTT. Translated, it gives CASSPGLGVQKGTGELFF.

This chain links TRBV7-8 with TRBJ2-1, with 7 bases lining up with TRBD2. The trim removed 5 bases at V and 2 bases at J, leaving 12 bases unmatched. Germline lookup yields CDR1 SGHVS and CDR2 FQNEAQ. The CDR3 totals 17 residues. Here the CDR3 reads CASSPWEVRGTYNEQFF. The CDR3 region has the DNA TGTGCCAGCAGCCCCTGGGAGGTGCGGGGGACCTACAATGAGCAGTTCTTC.

Details on this clonotype: At one of its ends the junction is not consistent with the germline gene, which may arise from a read error. This chain uses TRBV20-1 with TRBJ2-5; weak D call: TRBD2 (7 bases). The CDR3 totals 15 residues. Germline lookup yields CDR1 DFQATT and CDR2 SNEGSKA (reference sequence). CDR3 nucleotides: TGCAGTGCTATCGTTAGGGGGGGGGCGGGGGAGACCCAGTGCTTC. Residues: CSAIVRGGAGETQCF.

This chain connects TRBV29-1 to TRBJ2-7, with TRBD1 identical over 12 bases. J lost 5 bases, V lost 3 bases, and 5 bases had no gene match. The germline V gene encodes CDR1 SQVTM and CDR2 ANQGSEA. The CDR3 contains 14 residues. The CDR3 is CSVEPRDRGHEQYF. The CDR3 DNA sequence: TGCAGCGTTGAGCCTAGGGACAGGGGGCACGAGCAGTACTTC.

The chain links TRBV7-3 to TRBJ2-5, with D uncertain. The J call may be in error: the DNA end matches TRBJ2-1 better. The germline CDR1 and CDR2 sequences are SGHTA and FQGTGA. This CDR3 has 14 residues. CDR3 protein: CASSLQSSFNEQFF. Here the CDR3 DNA reads TGTGCCAGCAGCTTACAATCTAGTTTCAATGAGCAGTTCTTC.

This clonotype was counted only a few times. The chain couples TRBV7-2 to TRBJ1-3, with D possibly matching TRBD1 (5 bases). V dropped 5 bases and J dropped 4 bases, with 9 bases sitting between them. CDR3 size: 13 residues. The V gene's germline CDR1 is SGHTA and CDR2 FQGNSA. CDR3 in amino acids: CASSPRQGNTIYF. For the CDR3, the DNA is TGTGCCAGCAGCCCGCGACAGGGAAACACCATATATTTT.

This clonotype was counted a few times. V and J are TRBV12-3 or TRBV12-4 and TRBJ1-3; D uncertain. The V gene lost 6 bases and the J gene lost 1 base, with 10 bases spanning the gap. CDR3 length: 14 amino acids. The CDR3 sequence: CASRTIRSGNTIYF. In DNA, the CDR3 is TGTGCCAGCAGGACGATACGGTCTGGAAACACCATATATTTT.

This clonotype was picked up a small number of times. The rearrangement joins TRBV28 to TRBJ2-5, with no clear D. The CDR3 contains 15 residues. Per the germline V gene, CDR1 is MDHEN and CDR2 is SYDVKM. V was shortened by 2 bases and J by 1 base, with 11 bases between the two germline ends. CDR3 amino acids: CASSLRIYFQETQYF. CDR3 nucleotide sequence: TGTGCCAGCAGTTTAAGGATTTACTTCCAAGAGACCCAGTACTTC.

The chain carries TRBV12-3 or TRBV12-4 and TRBJ2-7; D ambiguous. With 7 bases removed from V and 0 bases from J, the gap between germline ends came to 13 bases. The length of the CDR3 is 14 residues. The CDR3 coding sequence is TGTGCCAGCACCCTCGGCAGAGACTCCTACGAGCAGTACTTC. Its translation is CASTLGRDSYEQYF.

Many counts were recorded for this clonotype. This chain joins TRBV7-6 and TRBJ2-7, with 9 bases lining up with TRBD1. CDR3 length: 15 amino acids. V trimming: 5 bases; J trimming: 4 bases; junction bases outside the gene matches: 9. Germline V gene sequence: CDR1 SGHVS, CDR2 FNYEAQ. The CDR3 bases are TGTGCCAGCAGCCGCACCGGGACAGGGAGGTACGAGCAGTACTTC. This sequence encodes CASSRTGTGRYEQYF.

This clonotype was seen only a few times. V usage is TRBV4-2 and J usage is TRBJ2-2, with TRBD2 matching 13 bases. Germline V gene sequence: CDR1 LGHNA, CDR2 YNFKEQ. After removal of 1 base from V and 1 base from J, the junction contained 6 bases not matched to a gene. This CDR3 spans 19 amino acids. CDR3 protein: CASSQVRGTSGMNTGELFF. The CDR3 DNA reads TGTGCCAGCAGCCAAGTGCGCGGGACTAGCGGGATGAACACCGGGGAGCTGTTTTTT.

This clonotype has only a few counts. This chain uses TRBV4-3 with TRBJ2-7; D possibly corresponds to TRBD2 (5 bases). Germline CDR1 reads LGHNA; CDR2 reads YSLEER. The CDR3 contains 16 residues. Trimming left V 0 bases short and J 2 bases short, with 14 bases between. CDR3 amino acids: CASSQDRGSGTYEQYF. Here the CDR3 DNA reads TGCGCCAGCAGCCAAGATAGAGGGTCAGGTACCTACGAGCAGTACTTC.

This rearrangement joins TRBV12-3 or TRBV12-4 to TRBJ1-2; 9 nucleotides match TRBD1. The length of the CDR3 is 13 residues. V shed 7 bases, J shed 8 bases, and the junction held 8 bases outside the gene matches. DNA for the CDR3: TGTGCCAGCACCAAACAGGGGGCAAAAGGCTACACCTTC. Protein: CASTKQGAKGYTF.

The V gene is TRBV4-3, the J gene TRBJ1-6; 7 bases agree with TRBD1. Germline assignment: CDR1 LGHNA and CDR2 YSLEER. The CDR3 loop spans 19 amino acids. J was trimmed by 0 bases and V by 2 bases; bases with no gene match: 10. CDR3 sequence reads: CASSQQRQGRSSYNSPLHF. CDR3 sequence (DNA): TGCGCCAGCAGCCAACAAAGACAGGGAAGGAGCTCCTATAATTCACCCCTCCACTTT.

In this sample, this clonotype turned up once. CDR3 residues: CASSSIPYNEQFF. The CDR3 DNA is TGTGCCAGCAGCTCGATTCCTTACAATGAGCAGTTCTTC. The rearrangement links TRBV7-2 to TRBJ2-1, with D uncertain. The germline V gene encodes CDR1 SGHTA and CDR2 FQGNSA. The CDR3 length is 13 residues. Trimming removed 4 bases at V and 4 bases at J, with 8 bases between.

The chain carries TRBV6-1 and TRBJ2-1; TRBD2 might be the D (5 bases). V lost 5 bases and J lost 2, with 16 bases in between. The CDR3 length is 16 residues. The V gene's germline CDR1 is MNHNS and CDR2 SASEGT. This CDR3 is CASSHKRTEAYNEQFF. The CDR3 nucleotides read TGTGCCAGCAGTCATAAAAGGACGGAGGCCTACAATGAGCAGTTCTTC.

V gene TRBV7-9 combines with J gene TRBJ2-7; no clear D gene. CDR3 length equals 13 residues. Germline V gene lookup returns CDR1 SEHNR and CDR2 FQNEAQ (reference sequence). Deletions cut 3 bases from V and 9 bases from J, with 15 bases between. This CDR3 reads CASSLSGGVGQYF. CDR3 bases: TGTGCCAGCAGCTTGTCAGGTGGAGTAGGGCAGTACTTC.

This clonotype has just a few counts. The gene calls are TRBV10-3 and TRBJ2-5; TRBD1 matches at 7 bases. The DNA matches TRBJ2-7 better at its end, which makes the J call doubtful. The CDR3 is made up of 15 amino acids. In germline, CDR1 is ENHRY, CDR2 SYGVKD. CDR3 in DNA: TGTGCCATCAGTGGACAGGGATCAAAAACCTACGAGCAGTACTTC. Translated: CAISGQGSKTYEQYF.

The rearrangement links TRBV20-1 to TRBJ2-5; 7 positions agree with TRBD2. Germline V gene data show CDR1 as DFQATT and CDR2 as SNEGSKA (reference sequence). J was trimmed by 5 bases and V by 0 bases; bases with no gene match: 9. This CDR3 region has 15 residues. The CDR3 loop is CSARDAGAAVETQYF. In DNA form, the CDR3 reads TGCAGTGCTAGAGATGCGGGAGCAGCGGTCGAGACCCAGTACTTC.

The chain carries TRBV11-2 and TRBJ2-5; TRBD2 aligns across 15 bases. Germline CDR1 and CDR2: SGHAT and FQNNGV. Trimming at V came to 5 bases and at J to 4 bases, leaving 11 bases not matched to a gene. This CDR3 is built from 18 residues. DNA for the CDR3: TGTGCCAGCAGCCCTATGGGACTAGCGGGAGGCTTGAGAGAGACCCAGTACTTC. The encoded protein is CASSPMGLAGGLRETQYF.

This chain links TRBV11-2 with TRBJ1-3, with D uncertain. The CDR3 contains 14 residues. CDR1 is SGHAT, CDR2 FQNNGV, per germline. V lost 5 bases and J lost 0, with 8 bases in between. The CDR3 is CASSPPNSGNTIYF. The DNA for the CDR3 is TGTGCCAGCAGCCCGCCAAACTCTGGAAACACCATATATTTT.

This clonotype was picked up many times. The J gene is TRBJ2-3, the V gene TRBV27, with D unresolved. CDR3 length: 12 amino acids. The germline V gene encodes CDR1 MNHEY and CDR2 SMNVEV (reference sequence). V lost 6 bases and J 6 bases, leaving 10 bases between the germline ends. CDR3 residues: CASSFGRDTQYF. In DNA, the CDR3 is TGTGCCAGCAGCTTCGGAAGGGATACGCAGTATTTT.

This clonotype was picked up a small number of times. V and J are TRBV5-1 and TRBJ1-2, with D possibly matching TRBD1 (5 bases). The CDR3 extends over 15 amino acids. V was pared by 2 bases and J by 2 bases, with 13 bases between. CDR1 is SGHRS and CDR2 is YFSETQ in the germline V gene. The CDR3 DNA follows: TGCGCCAGCAGCTTCGCGGGGACGTCCAACTATGGCTACACCTTC. Encoded protein: CASSFAGTSNYGYTF. Drawing the rest from reference TRBV5-1 and TRBJ1-2, the complete variable domain is KAGVTQTPRYLIKTRGQQVTLSCSPISGHRSVSWYQQTPGQGLQFLFEYFSETQRNKGNFPGRFSGRQFSNSRSEMNVSTLELGDSALYLCASSFAGTSNYGYTFGSGTRLTVV.

The chain joins TRBV5-1 to TRBJ1-6, with TRBD1 matching over 7 bases. Losses at the gene ends were 2 bases for V and 7 bases for J; bases not matched to a gene: 9. Germline CDR1 is SGHRS and CDR2 is YFSETQ. CDR3 size: 16 residues. The CDR3 nucleotides read TGCGCCAGCAGCTTCATCGATACAGGGGTGAATTCACCCCTCCACTTT. Protein sequence: CASSFIDTGVNSPLHF. Filled out from reference TRBV5-1 and TRBJ1-6, the complete variable domain reads KAGVTQTPRYLIKTRGQQVTLSCSPISGHRSVSWYQQTPGQGLQFLFEYFSETQRNKGNFPGRFSGRQFSNSRSEMNVSTLELGDSALYLCASSFIDTGVNSPLHFGNGTRLTVT.

In its sample, this clonotype was seen many times. V usage is TRBV7-2 and J usage is TRBJ2-5; 8 bases agree with TRBD2. The DNA end lines up better with TRBJ2-7; the J call may be wrong. The V gene's germline CDR1 is SGHTA and CDR2 FQGNSA. This CDR3 has 14 amino acids. CDR3 loop: CASSFSRGEYEQYF. The CDR3 DNA reads as TGTGCCAGCAGCTTTTCGCGGGGGGAATACGAGCAGTACTTC.

The V call is TRBV12-3 or TRBV12-4, the J call TRBJ2-2; perhaps TRBD2 as D (6 bases). This CDR3 spans 15 amino acids. Trimming took 3 bases from V and 6 from J, leaving 14 bases between them. The CDR3 is CASSFGGPIPGELFF. The CDR3 DNA is TGTGCCAGCAGTTTCGGGGGACCGATCCCCGGGGAGCTGTTTTTT.